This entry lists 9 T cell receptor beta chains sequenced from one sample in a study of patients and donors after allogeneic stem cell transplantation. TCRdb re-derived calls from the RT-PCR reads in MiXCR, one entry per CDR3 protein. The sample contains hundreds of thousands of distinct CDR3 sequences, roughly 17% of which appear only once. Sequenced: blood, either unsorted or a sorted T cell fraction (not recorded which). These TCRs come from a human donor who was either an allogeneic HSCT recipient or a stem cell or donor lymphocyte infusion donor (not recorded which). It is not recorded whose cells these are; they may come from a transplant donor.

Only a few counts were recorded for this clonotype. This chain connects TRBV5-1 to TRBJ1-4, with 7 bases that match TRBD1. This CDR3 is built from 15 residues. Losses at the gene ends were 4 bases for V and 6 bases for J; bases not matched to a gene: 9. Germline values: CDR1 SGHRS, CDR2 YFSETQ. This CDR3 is CASSPGDRSDEKLFF. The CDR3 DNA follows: TGCGCCAGCAGCCCAGGGGACAGAAGCGATGAAAAACTGTTTTTT.

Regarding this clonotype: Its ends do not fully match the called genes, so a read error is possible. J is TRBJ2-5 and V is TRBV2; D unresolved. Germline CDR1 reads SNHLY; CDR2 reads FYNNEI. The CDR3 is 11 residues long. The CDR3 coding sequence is TGTGCCAGCAGGAACCCAGGACCGTGTACCTTC. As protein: CASRNPGPCTF.

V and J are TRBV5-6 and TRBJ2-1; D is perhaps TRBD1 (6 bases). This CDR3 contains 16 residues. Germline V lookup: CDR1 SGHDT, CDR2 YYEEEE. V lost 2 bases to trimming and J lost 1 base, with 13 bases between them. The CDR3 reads CASSLNRGSSYNEQFF. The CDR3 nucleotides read TGTGCCAGCAGCTTAAATAGGGGGTCATCCTACAATGAGCAGTTCTTC.

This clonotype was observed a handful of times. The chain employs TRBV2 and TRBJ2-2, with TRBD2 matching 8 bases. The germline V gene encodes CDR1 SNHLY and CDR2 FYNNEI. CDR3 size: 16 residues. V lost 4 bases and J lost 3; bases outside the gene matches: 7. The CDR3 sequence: CASSVWAGGDTGELFF. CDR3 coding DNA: TGTGCCAGCAGTGTTTGGGCGGGGGGCGACACCGGGGAGCTGTTTTTT. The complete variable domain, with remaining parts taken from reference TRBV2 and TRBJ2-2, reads EPEVTQTPSHQVTQMGQEVILRCVPISNHLYFYWYRQILGQKVEFLVSFYNNEISEKSEIFDDQFSVERPDGSNFTLKIRSTKLEDSAMYFCASSVWAGGDTGELFFGEGSRLTVL.

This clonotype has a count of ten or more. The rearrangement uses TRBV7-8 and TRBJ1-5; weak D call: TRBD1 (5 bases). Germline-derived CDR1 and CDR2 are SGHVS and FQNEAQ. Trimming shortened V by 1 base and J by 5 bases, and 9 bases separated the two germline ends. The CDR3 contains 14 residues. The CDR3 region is CASSLVTEDQPQHF. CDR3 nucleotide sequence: TGTGCCAGCAGCTTAGTGACAGAAGATCAGCCCCAGCATTTT.

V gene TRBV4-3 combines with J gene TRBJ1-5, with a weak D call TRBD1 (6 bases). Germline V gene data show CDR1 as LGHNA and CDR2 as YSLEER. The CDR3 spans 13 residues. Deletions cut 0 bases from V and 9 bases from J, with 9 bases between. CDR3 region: CASSQERGGPQHF. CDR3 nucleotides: TGCGCCAGCAGCCAAGAGAGGGGGGGGCCCCAGCATTTT.

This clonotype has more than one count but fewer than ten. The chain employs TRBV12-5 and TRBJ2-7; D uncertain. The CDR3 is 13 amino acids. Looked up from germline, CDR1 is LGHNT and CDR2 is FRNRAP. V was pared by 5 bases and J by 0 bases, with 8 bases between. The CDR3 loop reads CASGPDISYEQYF. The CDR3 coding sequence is TGTGCTAGTGGTCCCGACATCTCCTACGAGCAGTACTTC.

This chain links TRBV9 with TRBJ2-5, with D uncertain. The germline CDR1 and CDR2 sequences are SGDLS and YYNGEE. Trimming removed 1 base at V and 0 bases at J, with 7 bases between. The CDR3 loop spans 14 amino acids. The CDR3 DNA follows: TGTGCCAGCAGCGTAAACGGAAACCAAGAGACCCAGTACTTC. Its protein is CASSVNGNQETQYF.

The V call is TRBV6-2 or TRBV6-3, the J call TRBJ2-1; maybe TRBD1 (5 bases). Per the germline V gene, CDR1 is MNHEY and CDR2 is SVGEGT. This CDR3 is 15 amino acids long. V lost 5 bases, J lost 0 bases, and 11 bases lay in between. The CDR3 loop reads CASSHLDISYNEQFF. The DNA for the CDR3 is TGTGCCAGCAGTCACCTGGACATCTCCTACAATGAGCAGTTCTTC.